This passage covers 2 T cell receptor beta chains from one sample sequenced in a study of OX40 agonist ivuxolimab in advanced cancers. Sequencing used immunoSEQ multiplex PCR; TCRdb keeps in-frame clones, though not all of them. This sample carries some 79,000 clones, about 88% of them seen once, and the ten largest clones take about 3.8%. The specimen comprised CD4+ or CD8+ T cells sorted from blood, sampled in a trial of the OX40 agonist ivuxolimab. The source is an adult with an advanced solid tumor such as melanoma, head and neck, liver or kidney cancer.

This sequence joins TRBV5-1 and TRBJ1-1, with 8 bases lining up with TRBD1. The V gene's germline CDR1 is SGHRS and CDR2 YFSETQ. The junction had 8 bases not matched to a gene; V was cut back by 7 bases and J by 3 bases. The CDR3 contains 14 residues. The CDR3 is CASGQGGVDTEAFF. CDR3 DNA sequence: TGCGCCAGCGGACAGGGAGGCGTGGACACTGAAGCTTTCTTT.

The V call is TRBV5-1, the J call TRBJ2-7; D might be TRBD2 (6 bases). V was clipped by 3 bases and J by 7 bases, with 17 bases between them. Germline CDR1 is SGHRS and CDR2 is YFSETQ. The length of the CDR3 is 14 residues. DNA of the CDR3: TGCGCCAGCAGCTCCGGGACTCTCGGCGGGGAGCAGTACTTC. Translated: CASSSGTLGGEQYF.